This T cell receptor beta chain was retrieved from a study of blood T cells in healthy people across ages (dated by TCRdb to the mid-2010s). Regarding the research as a whole: Template switching captured roughly one uniquely barcoded TCR beta cDNA molecule per two T cells in model experiments. Four age groups were formed from the donors: young (average about 17 years), middle-aged (just under 40), aged (under 70) and long-lived (82). For two donors (one aged 18 to 30 and one aged 80 or older), the study analyzed two additional independent replicas of 1 million unique cDNA reads from the same blood draw. To track age-related changes in TCR beta repertoire diversity, the study relied on deep sequencing normalized with unique cDNA molecular identifiers. To avoid experimental bias, donors of different ages were randomly spread across the sequencing lanes.

General conclusions and limits of the study: The percentage of naive T cells measured by flow cytometry correlated strongly with observed TCR beta diversity. Observed TCR beta diversity per million T cells fell roughly linearly with age, and a significant reduction was already apparent by age around 44. Estimates of total diversity from one million sequenced T cells were regarded as lower bounds and underestimates. Because profiling used bulk unsorted PBMCs, naive and antigen-experienced compartments could not be compared conclusively. Because the CMV infection status of the donors was unknown, age-related changes in expanded clonotypes may potentially have been confounded. The long-lived group showed more naive CD4+ T cells, fewer expanded clones and increased TCR diversity than the aged group, suggesting age selection.

The CDR3 contains 17 residues, cysteine and phenylalanine counted. The entry retains the CDR3 DNA only, 51 bases that are in frame from base 1. The germline V gene encodes CDR1 SGHRS and CDR2 YFSETQ. The V end gives up 4 bases and the J end 1 base, leaving 10 bases in the junction not matched to a gene. The approximately 39 donors, aged roughly 6 to 100 years, were systemically healthy Caucasian individuals from Russia. Around 10 milliliters of peripheral blood were drawn from each donor into EDTA-treated Vacutainer tubes. Ficoll-Paque density-gradient centrifugation was used to isolate PBMCs, with at least 6.5 million per sample. Total RNA was extracted from PBMCs with Trizol reagent, with at least 6 micrograms obtained per sample. For every donor, an aliquot of PBMCs went through flow cytometry to measure the percentages of naive CD45RAhigh/CD27high T cells. Libraries were built with 5' RACE. A second PCR of roughly 6 to 11 cycles was run with a J-beta primer mix and a sample-barcoded 5' primer. A unique molecular identifier was introduced onto each TCR beta cDNA molecule by a template-switch 5' adaptor carrying 12 random nucleotides. At least 2.5 million CDR3-containing paired-end reads were obtained from each sample. The Mint cDNA synthesis kit, primed by a TRBC-specific oligonucleotide, was used to synthesize first-strand cDNA from all RNA. Following uracil-DNA glycosylase treatment, all cDNA underwent a first 18-cycle PCR with the universal primers M1SS and BC2_uni_R. The paper's processing steps were these. For normalization, 1 million high-quality reads, each with a distinct molecular identifier, were randomly selected from each sample. Instead of being binned into consensus sequences, reads that shared molecular identifiers were thrown out. MiTCR, with a Q25 quality threshold and the strictest error-elimination algorithm, was used for CDR3 identification, clonotype clustering and error correction. Lower-bound total TCR beta diversity was estimated with a nonparametric unseen species model using Euler transformation. TCRdb applied fastp at Q25 and MiXCR to the public reads, then kept only in-frame beta chains. Duplicate CDR3 protein sequences are folded into a single record with the most common DNA and genes. The V and J calls follow TCRdb's processing rather than the paper's. The sample includes around 2 million distinct CDR3 sequences, with about two fifths observed a single time. The biggest ten clones account for about 21% of the sample.

This clonotype was observed a few times. Its antigen remains unidentified. Base qualities were left out, and no much larger clone turns up one base away. What was sequenced was blood. Recombination linked TRBV5-1 to TRBJ2-5; TRBD2 agrees with 10 junctional bases. The source is a human donor in good health. The CDR3 protein: CASSLQLAGFTQETQYF. The nucleotides read TGCGCCAGCAGCCTTCAACTAGCGGGGTTTACCCAAGAGACCCAGTACTTC.